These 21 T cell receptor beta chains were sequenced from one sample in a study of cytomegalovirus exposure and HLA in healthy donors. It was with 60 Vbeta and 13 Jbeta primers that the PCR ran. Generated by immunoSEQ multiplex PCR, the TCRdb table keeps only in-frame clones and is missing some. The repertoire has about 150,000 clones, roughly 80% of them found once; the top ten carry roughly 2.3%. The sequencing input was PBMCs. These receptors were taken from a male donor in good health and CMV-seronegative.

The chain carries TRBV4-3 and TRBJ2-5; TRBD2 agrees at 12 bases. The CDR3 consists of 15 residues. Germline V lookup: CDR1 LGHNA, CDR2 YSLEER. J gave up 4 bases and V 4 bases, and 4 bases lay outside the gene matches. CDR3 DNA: TGCGCCAGCAGCCCAGGACTAGCGGGAAGAGAGACCCAGTACTTC. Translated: CASSPGLAGRETQYF.

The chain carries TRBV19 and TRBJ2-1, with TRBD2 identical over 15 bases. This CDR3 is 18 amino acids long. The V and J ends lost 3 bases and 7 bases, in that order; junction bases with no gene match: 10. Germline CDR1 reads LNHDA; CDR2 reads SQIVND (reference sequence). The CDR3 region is CASSIPGLAGGPRNEQFF. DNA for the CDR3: TGTGCCAGTAGTATCCCCGGACTAGCGGGAGGGCCTCGGAATGAGCAGTTCTTC.

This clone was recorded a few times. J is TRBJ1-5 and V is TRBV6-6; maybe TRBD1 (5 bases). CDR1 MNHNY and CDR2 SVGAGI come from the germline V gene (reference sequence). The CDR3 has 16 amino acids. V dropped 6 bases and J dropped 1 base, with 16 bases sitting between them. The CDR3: CASSSTQGLSNQPQHF. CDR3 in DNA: TGTGCCAGCAGCTCAACCCAGGGCTTAAGCAATCAGCCCCAGCATTTT.

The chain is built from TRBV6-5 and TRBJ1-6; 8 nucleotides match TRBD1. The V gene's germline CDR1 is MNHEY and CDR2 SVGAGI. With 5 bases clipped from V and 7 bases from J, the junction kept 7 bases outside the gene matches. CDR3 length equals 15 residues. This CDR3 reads CASSRPGQANSPLHF. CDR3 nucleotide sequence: TGTGCCAGCAGTAGGCCGGGACAGGCAAATTCACCCCTCCACTTT.

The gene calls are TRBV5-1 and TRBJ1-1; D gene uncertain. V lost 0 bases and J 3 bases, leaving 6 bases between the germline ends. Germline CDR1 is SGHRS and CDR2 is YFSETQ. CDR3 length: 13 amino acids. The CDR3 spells CASSLGGHTEAFF. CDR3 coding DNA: TGCGCCAGCAGCTTGGGCGGCCACACTGAAGCTTTCTTT.

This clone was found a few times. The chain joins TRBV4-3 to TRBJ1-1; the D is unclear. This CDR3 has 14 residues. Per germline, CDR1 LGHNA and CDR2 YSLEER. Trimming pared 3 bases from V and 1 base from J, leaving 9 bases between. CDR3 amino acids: CASSHGLGNTEAFF. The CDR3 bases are TGCGCCAGCAGCCATGGGCTCGGGAACACTGAAGCTTTCTTT.

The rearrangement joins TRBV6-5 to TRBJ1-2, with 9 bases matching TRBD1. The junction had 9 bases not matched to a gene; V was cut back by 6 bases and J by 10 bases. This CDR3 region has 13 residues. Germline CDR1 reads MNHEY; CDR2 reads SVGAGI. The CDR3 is CASSFDRGVHYTF. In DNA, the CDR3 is TGTGCCAGCAGCTTCGACAGGGGGGTGCACTACACCTTC.

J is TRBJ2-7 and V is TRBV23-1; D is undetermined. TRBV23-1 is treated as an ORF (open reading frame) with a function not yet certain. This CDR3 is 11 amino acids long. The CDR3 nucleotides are TGCGGCTGGCCAGTCCCCTACGAGCAGTACTTC. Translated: CGWPVPYEQYF.

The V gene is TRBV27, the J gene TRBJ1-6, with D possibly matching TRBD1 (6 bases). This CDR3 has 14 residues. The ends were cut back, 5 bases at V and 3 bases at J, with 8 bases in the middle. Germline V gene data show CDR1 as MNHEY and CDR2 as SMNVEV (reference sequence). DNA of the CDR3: TGTGCCAGCAGTCGGGACATCTATAATTCACCCCTCCACTTT. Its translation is CASSRDIYNSPLHF.

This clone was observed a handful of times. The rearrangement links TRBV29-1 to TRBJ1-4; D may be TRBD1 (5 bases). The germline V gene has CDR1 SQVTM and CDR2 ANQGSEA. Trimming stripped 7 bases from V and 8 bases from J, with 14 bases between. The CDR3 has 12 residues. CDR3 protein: CSGRLTGEKLFF. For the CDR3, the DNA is TGCAGCGGACGCCTTACAGGAGAAAAACTGTTTTTT.

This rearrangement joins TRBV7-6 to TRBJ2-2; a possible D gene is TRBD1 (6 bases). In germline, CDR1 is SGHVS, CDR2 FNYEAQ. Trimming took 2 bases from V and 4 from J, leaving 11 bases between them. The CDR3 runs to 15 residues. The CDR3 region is CASSLLGGSTGELFF. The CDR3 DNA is TGTGCCAGCAGCTTATTAGGGGGTAGCACCGGGGAGCTGTTTTTT.

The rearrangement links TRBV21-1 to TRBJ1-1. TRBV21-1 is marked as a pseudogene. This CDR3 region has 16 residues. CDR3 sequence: CASSKEGPGGMTEAFF. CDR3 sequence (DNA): TGTGCCAGCAGCAAAGAGGGGCCCGGAGGGATGACTGAAGCTTTCTTT.

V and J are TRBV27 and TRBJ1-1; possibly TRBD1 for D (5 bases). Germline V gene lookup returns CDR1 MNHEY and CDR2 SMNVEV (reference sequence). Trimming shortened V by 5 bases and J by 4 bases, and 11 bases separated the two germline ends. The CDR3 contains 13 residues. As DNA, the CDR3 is TGTGCCAGCAGTCTCCGGGGGGGCACTGAAGCTTTCTTT. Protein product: CASSLRGGTEAFF.

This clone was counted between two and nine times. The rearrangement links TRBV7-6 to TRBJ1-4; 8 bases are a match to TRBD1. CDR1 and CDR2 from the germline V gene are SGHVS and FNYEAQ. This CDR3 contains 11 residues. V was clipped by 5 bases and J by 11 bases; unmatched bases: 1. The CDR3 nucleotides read TGTGCCAGCAGCCCAGGGGGCAAACTGTTTTTT. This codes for CASSPGGKLFF.

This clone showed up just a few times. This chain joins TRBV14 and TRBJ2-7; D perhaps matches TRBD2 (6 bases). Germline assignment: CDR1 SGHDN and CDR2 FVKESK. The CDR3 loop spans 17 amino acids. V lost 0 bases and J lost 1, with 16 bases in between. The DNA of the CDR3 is TGTGCCAGCAGCCAAGATTCGGAGGGAAACTTATCCTACGAGCAGTACTTC. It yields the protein CASSQDSEGNLSYEQYF.

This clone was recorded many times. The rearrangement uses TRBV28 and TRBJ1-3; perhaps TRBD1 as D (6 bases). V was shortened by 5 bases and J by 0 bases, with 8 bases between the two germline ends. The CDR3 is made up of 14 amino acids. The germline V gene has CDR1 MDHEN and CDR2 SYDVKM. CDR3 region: CASSQGGSGNTIYF. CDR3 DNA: TGTGCCAGCAGTCAAGGGGGCTCTGGAAACACCATATATTTT. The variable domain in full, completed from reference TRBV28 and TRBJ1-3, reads DVKVTQSSRYLVKRTGEKVFLECVQDMDHENMFWYRQDPGLGLRLIYFSYDVKMKEKGDIPEGYSVSREKKERFSLILESASTNQTSMYLCASSQGGSGNTIYFGEGSWLTVV.

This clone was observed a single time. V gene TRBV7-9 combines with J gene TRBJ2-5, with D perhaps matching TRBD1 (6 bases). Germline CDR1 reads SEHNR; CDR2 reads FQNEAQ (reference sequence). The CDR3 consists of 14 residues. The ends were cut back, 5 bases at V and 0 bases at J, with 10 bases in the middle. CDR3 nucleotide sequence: TGTGCCAGCAGCCCTAGGACAGACCAAGAGACCCAGTACTTC. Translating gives CASSPRTDQETQYF.

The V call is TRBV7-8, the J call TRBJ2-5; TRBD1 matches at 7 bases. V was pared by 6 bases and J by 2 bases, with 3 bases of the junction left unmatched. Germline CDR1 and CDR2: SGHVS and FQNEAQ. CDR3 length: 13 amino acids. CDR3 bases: TGTGCCAGCAGTACGGGACAGCAAGAGACCCAGTACTTC. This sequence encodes CASSTGQQETQYF. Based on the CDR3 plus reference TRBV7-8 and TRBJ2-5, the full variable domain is GAGVSQSPRYKVAKRGQDVALRCDPISGHVSLFWYQQALGQGPEFLTYFQNEAQLDKSGLPSDRFFAERPEGSVSTLKIQRTQQEDSAVYLCASSTGQQETQYFGPGTRLLVL.

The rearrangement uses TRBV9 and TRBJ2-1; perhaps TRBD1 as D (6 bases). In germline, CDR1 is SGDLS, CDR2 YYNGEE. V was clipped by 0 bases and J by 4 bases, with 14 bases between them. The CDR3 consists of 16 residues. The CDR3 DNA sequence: TGTGCCAGCAGCGTAGCTTCACAGGGAGCATACAATGAGCAGTTCTTC. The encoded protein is CASSVASQGAYNEQFF.

The CDR3 DNA reads TGTGCCAGCGGTCCCGGACTAGCGGGAACCAATGAGCAGTTCTTC. This sequence encodes CASGPGLAGTNEQFF. V is TRBV11-2 and J is TRBJ2-1, with TRBD2 identical over 12 bases. CDR3 length: 15 amino acids. Trimming at V came to 8 bases and at J to 6 bases, leaving 8 bases not matched to a gene. The germline V gene has CDR1 SGHAT and CDR2 FQNNGV.

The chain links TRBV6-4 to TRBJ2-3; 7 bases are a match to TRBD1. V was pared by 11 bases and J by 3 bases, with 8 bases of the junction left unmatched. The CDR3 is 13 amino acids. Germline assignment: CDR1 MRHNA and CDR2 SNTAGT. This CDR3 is CAPRGLATDTQYF. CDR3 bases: TGTGCCCCGAGGGGGCTAGCAACAGATACGCAGTATTTT.